The clone carrying this TCR beta chain was detected ten times or more. Its antigen remains unidentified. The sample belongs to a study of T cell repertoires in cytomegalovirus infection. Across the whole study: Public signatures in TCR beta pointed to CMV infection and matching HLA type.

General study findings and limits: Adding up the frequency of public TCR beta families identified people who carried CMV plus the relevant HLA. Clonotype analysis showed dominance of the ex vivo response by HLA-C-restricted CMV-specific TCR beta clonotypes.

A single record per CDR3 protein comes from TCRdb applying MiXCR to the reads. This table has fewer than 250,000 distinct CDR3 sequences, over 9% appearing once. Per the germline V gene, CDR1 is SGHTA and CDR2 is FQGNSA. CDR3 length equals 17 residues. Trimming removed 1 base from V and 0 bases from J; junction bases left unmatched: 5. Sequenced material: PBMCs. This receptor was identified in a human donor in good health (CMV status not recorded). Some clones in this sample may be carry-over from other donors' samples. The chain combines TRBV7-2 with TRBJ2-1; 8 bases align to TRBD2. The CDR3 sequence is CASSLEISGSSYNEQFF. The CDR3 DNA follows: TGTGCCAGCAGCTTAGAGATCAGCGGGAGCTCCTACAATGAGCAGTTCTTC.